The 21 T cell receptor beta chains below come from one sample, sequenced in a study of blood T cell repertoires in COVID-19. Assay: immunoSEQ multiplex PCR; the TCRdb copy retains only in-frame clones and omits some. The profile shows 310,000 or so clones, 87% of them singletons. Material: PBMCs or T cells enriched from blood (not recorded which). These receptors all stem from a woman aged 18-29 years who had recovered from COVID-19.

The chain is built from TRBV7-9 and TRBJ2-1; 12 bases align to TRBD2. The V segment lost 5 bases and the J segment 4 bases; nucleotides outside the gene matches: 6. Germline V lookup: CDR1 SEHNR, CDR2 FQNEAQ (reference sequence). This CDR3 spans 16 amino acids. The CDR3 DNA sequence: TGTGCCAGCAGCCATCAGCTAGCGGGGGGGTACAATGAGCAGTTCTTC. Its protein product is CASSHQLAGGYNEQFF.

This clone appeared a single time. The chain couples TRBV19 to TRBJ2-7, with 10 bases that match TRBD1. J gave up 0 bases and V 6 bases, and 5 bases lay outside the gene matches. CDR3 size: 15 residues. CDR1 and CDR2 (germline): LNHDA, SQIVND (reference sequence). The DNA of the CDR3 is TGTGCCAGTAGCCGGGACAGGGGTAGCTCCTACGAGCAGTACTTC. It specifies CASSRDRGSSYEQYF.

The gene calls are TRBV27 and TRBJ2-5, with 8 bases lining up with TRBD2. V gave up 5 bases and J gave up 4 bases; unmatched junction bases: 6. Germline loops: CDR1 MNHEY, CDR2 SMNVEV (reference sequence). The CDR3 contains 14 residues. For the CDR3, the DNA is TGTGCCAGCAGTCCCAGCGGGAGTCGAGAGACCCAGTACTTC. Translating it yields CASSPSGSRETQYF.

The V and J genes are TRBV9 and TRBJ2-5; D unclear. The V and J ends lost 0 bases and 5 bases respectively, with 17 bases between them. The CDR3 is 16 residues long. Germline V gene sequence: CDR1 SGDLS, CDR2 YYNGEE. CDR3 protein: CASSVGPPPGFETQYF. The CDR3 DNA is TGTGCCAGCAGCGTAGGCCCCCCACCAGGCTTCGAGACCCAGTACTTC.

The V and J genes are TRBV6-5 and TRBJ1-6; D is perhaps TRBD1 (5 bases). Germline V lookup: CDR1 MNHEY, CDR2 SVGAGI. V was pared by 7 bases and J by 6 bases, with 13 bases between. The CDR3 runs 14 residues. The chain's CDR3 is CASTLLQGNSPLHF. DNA of the CDR3: TGTGCCAGCACCCTACTCCAGGGTAATTCACCCCTCCACTTT.

This clone was recorded only once. Here the CDR3 reads CASSHKITGTGGYEQYF. CDR3 nucleotides: TGTGCCAGCAGCCACAAGATTACCGGGACAGGGGGCTACGAGCAGTACTTC. J is TRBJ2-7 and V is TRBV21-1; no check of the table's D call, TRBD1, against the DNA was made. TRBV21-1 is assigned pseudogene status. The CDR3 covers 17 residues.

The genes are TRBV28 and TRBJ2-1; D is possibly TRBD2 (6 bases). Trimming pared 5 bases from V and 5 bases from J, leaving 10 bases between. This CDR3 region has 13 residues. Germline loops: CDR1 MDHEN, CDR2 SYDVKM. The CDR3 loop is CASSQRTNNEQFF. The CDR3 DNA follows: TGTGCCAGCAGTCAAAGGACTAACAATGAGCAGTTCTTC. The whole variable domain, filled in from reference TRBV28 and TRBJ2-1, reads DVKVTQSSRYLVKRTGEKVFLECVQDMDHENMFWYRQDPGLGLRLIYFSYDVKMKEKGDIPEGYSVSREKKERFSLILESASTNQTSMYLCASSQRTNNEQFFGPGTRLTVL.

The gene calls are TRBV28 and TRBJ2-6; 9 nucleotides align to TRBD1. Losses at the gene ends were 8 bases for V and 0 bases for J; bases not matched to a gene: 5. Germline V gene data show CDR1 as MDHEN and CDR2 as SYDVKM. The CDR3 extends over 16 amino acids. CDR3 in amino acids: CASSGTGFSGANVLTF. CDR3 sequence (DNA): TGTGCCAGCTCGGGGACAGGGTTCTCTGGGGCCAACGTCCTGACTTTC. Full variable domain (remainder filled in from reference TRBV28 and TRBJ2-6): DVKVTQSSRYLVKRTGEKVFLECVQDMDHENMFWYRQDPGLGLRLIYFSYDVKMKEKGDIPEGYSVSREKKERFSLILESASTNQTSMYLCASSGTGFSGANVLTFGAGSRLTVL.

The rearrangement links TRBV7-9 to TRBJ2-1; 12 nucleotides align to TRBD2. The germline V gene encodes CDR1 SEHNR and CDR2 FQNEAQ (reference sequence). The ends lost 3 bases at V and 6 bases at J; junction bases unmatched: 6. The CDR3 runs 16 residues. The CDR3 loop is CASSLLAGGGINEQFF. The CDR3 nucleotides read TGTGCCAGCAGCTTGCTAGCGGGAGGGGGAATCAATGAGCAGTTCTTC.

V and J are TRBV10-3 and TRBJ2-7, with 7 positions matching TRBD1. This CDR3 is 14 amino acids long. Trimming removed 8 bases from V and 5 bases from J; junction bases left unmatched: 12. Germline V gene lookup returns CDR1 ENHRY and CDR2 SYGVKD. CDR3 loop: CAISKTGAEDEQYF. As DNA, the CDR3 is TGTGCCATCTCTAAAACAGGGGCAGAAGACGAGCAGTACTTC.

This rearrangement joins TRBV2 to TRBJ1-1; D not resolved. Germline lookup yields CDR1 SNHLY and CDR2 FYNNEI. Deletions cut 6 bases from V and 8 bases from J, with 13 bases between. The CDR3 has 12 amino acids. For the CDR3, the DNA is TGTGCCAGCAGCTCTTCCCGAGGGGAAGCTTTCTTT. It yields the protein CASSSSRGEAFF.

The J gene is TRBJ1-3, the V gene TRBV7-2; D may be TRBD1 (6 bases). Germline V gives CDR1 SGHTA, CDR2 FQGNSA. The V and J ends lost 3 bases and 0 bases respectively, with 9 bases between them. The CDR3 sequence is 15 residues long. The CDR3 sequence is CASSFGQFSGNTIYF. CDR3 nucleotides: TGTGCCAGCAGCTTTGGACAGTTCTCTGGAAACACCATATATTTT.

The chain combines TRBV6-5 with TRBJ2-7; D perhaps matches TRBD2 (5 bases). Germline CDR1 reads MNHEY; CDR2 reads SVGAGI. V lost 6 bases and J lost 2, with 11 bases in between. The CDR3 length is 13 residues. CDR3 nucleotides: TGTGCCAGCAGGCGGGCCACTGCCTACGAGCAGTACTTC. Translating it yields CASRRATAYEQYF.

The V and J genes are TRBV11-2 and TRBJ2-4, with TRBD2 identical over 10 bases. The V and J ends lost 6 bases and 0 bases, in that order; junction bases with no gene match: 8. The CDR3 totals 17 residues. Germline V lookup: CDR1 SGHAT, CDR2 FQNNGV. CDR3 coding DNA: TGTGCCAGCAGAACGGGCGGACTAGCGGTAGCCAAAAACATTCAGTACTTC. It codes for CASRTGGLAVAKNIQYF.

CDR3 in DNA: TGTGCCAGCAGTGACAGGGTGACTGAAAAACTGTTTTTT. The encoded protein is CASSDRVTEKLFF. V usage is TRBV9 and J usage is TRBJ1-4; 7 positions match TRBD1. Per germline, CDR1 SGDLS and CDR2 YYNGEE. The CDR3 length is 13 residues. The junction had 5 bases not matched to a gene; V was cut back by 5 bases and J by 7 bases.

The chain carries TRBV2 and TRBJ2-1; tentative D call: TRBD2 (5 bases). The CDR3 is 15 residues long. Trimming took off 4 bases at V and 6 bases at J, with 16 bases between the two ends. CDR1 and CDR2 from the germline V gene are SNHLY and FYNNEI. The CDR3 nucleotides are TGTGCCAGCAGTGCCCCTAGCCCCCCAAGCAATGAGCAGTTCTTC. It encodes CASSAPSPPSNEQFF. Together with reference TRBV2 and TRBJ2-1, the CDR3 gives the full variable domain: EPEVTQTPSHQVTQMGQEVILRCVPISNHLYFYWYRQILGQKVEFLVSFYNNEISEKSEIFDDQFSVERPDGSNFTLKIRSTKLEDSAMYFCASSAPSPPSNEQFFGPGTRLTVL.

This clone was seen a few times. This rearrangement joins TRBV27 to TRBJ2-1; 8 bases agree with TRBD1. After removal of 5 bases from V and 2 bases from J, the junction contained 8 bases not matched to a gene. CDR1 MNHEY and CDR2 SMNVEV come from the germline V gene (reference sequence). The CDR3 sequence is 16 residues long. As DNA, the CDR3 is TGTGCCAGCAGTCGCCCGACAGGGGCCCCCTACAATGAGCAGTTCTTC. It encodes CASSRPTGAPYNEQFF.

The chain has TRBV5-6 and TRBJ2-3, with 8 nucleotides matching TRBD2. V dropped 1 base and J dropped 0; count of bases not matched to a gene: 10. CDR3 length equals 18 residues. Looked up from germline, CDR1 is SGHDT and CDR2 is YYEEEE. The CDR3 spells CASSLKRSGGKSTDTQYF. CDR3 coding DNA: TGTGCCAGCAGCTTGAAGCGGTCGGGAGGGAAGAGCACAGATACGCAGTATTTT.

The V gene is TRBV29-1, the J gene TRBJ2-1; D unresolved. Per germline, CDR1 SQVTM and CDR2 ANQGSEA. This CDR3 has 13 residues. V dropped 4 bases and J dropped 0 bases, with 7 bases sitting between them. CDR3 protein: CSVVADSYNEQFF. Here the CDR3 DNA reads TGCAGCGTTGTGGCGGACTCCTACAATGAGCAGTTCTTC.

The chain uses TRBV27 and TRBJ2-1; the match to TRBD2 covers 7 bases. This CDR3 is built from 15 residues. From germline, CDR1 is MNHEY and CDR2 SMNVEV (reference sequence). V lost 2 bases to trimming and J lost 12 bases; unmatched junction nucleotides: 13. For the CDR3, the DNA is TGTGCCAGCAGTTTAAGAGGGAGCAGCCCGGGGGGGCAGTTCTTC. Translated: CASSLRGSSPGGQFF.

This chain links TRBV7-2 with TRBJ1-3, with 8 bases lining up with TRBD1. Looked up from germline, CDR1 is SGHTA and CDR2 is FQGNSA. CDR3 length equals 15 residues. J gave up 3 bases and V 4 bases, and 5 bases lay outside the gene matches. The CDR3 DNA sequence: TGTGCCAGCAGCTCCTTGGACAGGGTTGGAAACACCATATATTTT. As protein: CASSSLDRVGNTIYF.